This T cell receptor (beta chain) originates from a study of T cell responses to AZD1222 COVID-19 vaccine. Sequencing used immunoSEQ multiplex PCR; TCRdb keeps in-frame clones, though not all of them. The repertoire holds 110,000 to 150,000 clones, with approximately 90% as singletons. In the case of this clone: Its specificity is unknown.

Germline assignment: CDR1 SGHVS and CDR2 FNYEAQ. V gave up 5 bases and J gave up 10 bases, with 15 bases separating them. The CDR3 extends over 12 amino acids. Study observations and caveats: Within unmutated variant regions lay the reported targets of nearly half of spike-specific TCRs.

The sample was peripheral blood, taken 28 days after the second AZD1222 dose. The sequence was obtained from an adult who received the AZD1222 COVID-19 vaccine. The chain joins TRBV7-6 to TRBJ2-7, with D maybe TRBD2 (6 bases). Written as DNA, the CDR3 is TGTGCCAGCAGCGGCGGGGCGGACGCCCAGTACTTC. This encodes CASSGGADAQYF.